Presented here are 30 T cell receptor beta chains from one specimen sequenced in a study of breast tumors, draining lymph nodes, adjacent tissues. The lymph nodes were axillary draining lymph nodes from breast cancer patients. TCRdb reprocessed the multiplex PCR reads with MiXCR, giving one entry per CDR3 protein. Here the sample spans some 100,000 distinct CDR3 sequences, around 21% being singletons. Specimen: axillary lymph node tissue. These receptors were collected from a female donor with breast cancer. Some clones in this sample may be carry-over from other donors' samples.

Notes on this clonotype: A read error is possible here, since a much larger clone lies one base away. The V and J genes are TRBV5-1 and TRBJ1-4, with D uncertain. V lost 6 bases and J lost 0, with 12 bases in between. The CDR3 covers 15 residues. Germline CDR1 is SGHRS and CDR2 is YFSETQ. CDR3 residues: CASNQLRATNEKLFF. Written as DNA, the CDR3 is TGCGCCAGCAACCAACTAAGAGCAACTAATGAAAAACTGTTTTTT. Filled out from reference TRBV5-1 and TRBJ1-4, the complete variable domain reads KAGVTQTPRYLIKTRGQQVTLSCSPISGHRSVSWYQQTPGQGLQFLFEYFSETQRNKGNFPGRFSGRQFSNSRSEMNVSTLELGDSALYLCASNQLRATNEKLFFGSGTQLSVL.

This clonotype has at least ten counts. This chain links TRBV15 with TRBJ2-7; no clear D. The CDR3 loop spans 13 amino acids. V dropped 3 bases and J dropped 3 bases, with 9 bases sitting between them. Germline V lookup: CDR1 LNHNV, CDR2 YYDKDF (reference sequence). CDR3 amino acids: CATSSGRGYEQYF. The CDR3, as DNA: TGTGCCACCAGCAGCGGAAGAGGCTACGAGCAGTACTTC.

The sample holds many counts of this clonotype. This sequence joins TRBV2 and TRBJ1-3; D may be TRBD1 (5 bases). CDR3 length: 13 residues. Trimming shortened V by 7 bases and J by 3 bases, and 10 bases separated the two germline ends. Germline V lookup: CDR1 SNHLY, CDR2 FYNNEI. Written as DNA, the CDR3 is TGTGCCAGCACCCGCAGGGATGGAAACACCATATATTTT. This codes for CASTRRDGNTIYF.

Ten or more counts support this clonotype. The chain couples TRBV30 to TRBJ2-1; TRBD1 matches 10 bases. The CDR3 has 15 amino acids. CDR1 and CDR2 (germline): GTSNPN, SVGIG (reference sequence). Trimming removed 3 bases from V and 2 bases from J; junction bases left unmatched: 4. The CDR3 nucleotides are TGTGCCTGGAGCATGGGACAGGGGCCCTACAATGAGCAGTTCTTC. This codes for CAWSMGQGPYNEQFF.

Many counts were recorded for this clonotype. This chain uses TRBV19 with TRBJ1-6; D unclear. V lost 4 bases to trimming and J lost 8 bases, with 9 bases between them. The CDR3 totals 13 residues. Germline values: CDR1 LNHDA, CDR2 SQIVND (reference sequence). The CDR3 DNA sequence: TGTGCCAGTAGTACAGTGTGGGATTCACCCCTCCACTTT. This gives the protein CASSTVWDSPLHF.

This clonotype showed up many times. The chain carries TRBV5-1 and TRBJ1-4; D is uncertain. V gave up 6 bases and J gave up 0 bases, with 9 bases separating them. The germline V gene encodes CDR1 SGHRS and CDR2 YFSETQ. The CDR3 contains 14 residues. CDR3 protein: CASTPGATNEKLFF. The CDR3 DNA is TGCGCCAGCACGCCCGGAGCAACTAATGAAAAACTGTTTTTT.

A word on this clonotype: A much larger clonotype is one base distant, so this may be a read error. The genes are TRBV5-1 and TRBJ2-4; 7 bases are a match to TRBD2. The CDR3 is made up of 17 amino acids. Per germline, CDR1 SGHRS and CDR2 YFSETQ. The DNA of the CDR3 is TGCGCCAGCAGCCGAGGGGCTAGCGGTTTAGCCAAAAACATTCAGTGCTTC. Its translation is CASSRGASGLAKNIQCF.

In this sample, this clonotype turned up many times. The chain employs TRBV27 and TRBJ1-2; D is unclear. CDR1 is MNHEY and CDR2 is SMNVEV in the germline V gene (reference sequence). This CDR3 is built from 14 residues. Trimming cost V 3 bases and J 0 bases, with 8 bases left between them. The CDR3 nucleotides read TGTGCCAGCAGTTTTGTCGGAGCTAACTATGGCTACACCTTC. Amino acids: CASSFVGANYGYTF.

V gene TRBV27 combines with J gene TRBJ1-1; tentatively, D is TRBD1 (5 bases). V lost 2 bases and J lost 0, with 13 bases in between. CDR1 and CDR2 from the germline V gene are MNHEY and SMNVEV (reference sequence). CDR3 length: 16 residues. The CDR3 protein is CASSLGGGMMNTEAFF. CDR3 DNA: TGTGCCAGCAGTTTAGGGGGGGGGATGATGAACACTGAAGCTTTCTTT.

This clonotype was detected many times. CDR3 residues: CAWSVKPRDQPQHF. The CDR3 coding sequence is TGTGCCTGGAGTGTAAAGCCCCGTGATCAGCCCCAGCATTTT. The rearrangement links TRBV30 to TRBJ1-5; D remains ambiguous. V dropped 0 bases and J dropped 5 bases, with 11 bases sitting between them. Germline-derived CDR1 and CDR2 are GTSNPN and SVGIG (reference sequence). The CDR3 covers 14 residues.

This clonotype was detected many times. The chain is built from TRBV2 and TRBJ2-3; D may be TRBD1 (5 bases). Per germline, CDR1 SNHLY and CDR2 FYNNEI. This CDR3 contains 10 residues. Here the CDR3 reads CAQDSDTQYF. The DNA of the CDR3 is TGTGCACAGGATTCGGATACGCAGTATTTT.

The chain joins TRBV5-1 to TRBJ1-1; unclear D gene. V lost 0 bases and J lost 0, with 6 bases in between. CDR1 and CDR2 from the germline V gene are SGHRS and YFSETQ. The CDR3 consists of 14 residues. The CDR3 DNA reads TGCGCCAGCAGCTTGGGAGGGTTGAACACTGAAGCTTTCTTT. It codes for CASSLGGLNTEAFF.

The chain uses TRBV5-4 and TRBJ2-5; TRBD2 matches at 7 bases. V gave up 0 bases and J gave up 2 bases; unmatched junction bases: 7. The CDR3 spans 16 residues. CDR1 SGHNT and CDR2 YYREEE come from the germline V gene (reference sequence). As DNA, the CDR3 is TGTGCCAGCAGCTTGGTGGGGGGGGGGGGGCAAGAGACCCAGTACTTC. Translating gives CASSLVGGGGQETQYF.

This clonotype was detected ten times or more. The V gene is TRBV24-1, the J gene TRBJ1-5; TRBD1 matches 9 bases. V lost 4 bases, J lost 2 bases, and 11 bases stayed unmatched. The CDR3 is 18 amino acids. The germline V gene has CDR1 KGHDR and CDR2 SFDVKD. The CDR3 DNA reads TGTGCCACCAGTGAAGGGACAGGGCCAGAGTGGGGCAATCAGCCCCAGCATTTT. The encoded protein is CATSEGTGPEWGNQPQHF.

This rearrangement joins TRBV20-1 to TRBJ1-2; 8 nucleotides line up with TRBD1. Trimming at V came to 2 bases and at J to 1 base, leaving 18 bases not matched to a gene. This CDR3 has 19 amino acids. CDR1 is DFQATT and CDR2 is SNEGSKA in the germline V gene (reference sequence). DNA for the CDR3: TGCAGTGCTAGACTCCCGGCGGGGACAGGACAACGTATTAACTATGGCTACACCTTC. It encodes CSARLPAGTGQRINYGYTF.

This clonotype was seen only a few times. V is TRBV11-3 and J is TRBJ2-2; the match to TRBD2 covers 9 bases. V shed 5 bases, J shed 3 bases, and the junction held 7 bases outside the gene matches. The CDR3 runs 16 residues. CDR1 and CDR2 from the germline V gene are SGHNT and YENEEA. The chain's CDR3 is CASSRRTSADTGELFF. The DNA for the CDR3 is TGTGCCAGCAGCCGTCGGACTAGCGCCGACACCGGGGAGCTGTTTTTT.

This clonotype turned up a few times. The V gene is TRBV6-1, the J gene TRBJ2-4, with a weak D call TRBD1 (6 bases). V was cut by 3 bases and J by 6 bases, with 9 bases left in between. CDR3 length equals 13 residues. The germline V gene has CDR1 MNHNS and CDR2 SASEGT. The CDR3 loop reads CASSEGRGNIQYF. CDR3 DNA: TGTGCCAGCAGTGAGGGCAGGGGAAACATTCAGTACTTC.

This clonotype was counted many times. This chain uses TRBV2 with TRBJ2-1, with 9 bases aligning to TRBD2. Germline CDR1 reads SNHLY; CDR2 reads FYNNEI. The CDR3 totals 15 residues. V shed 2 bases, J shed 7 bases, and the junction held 6 bases outside the gene matches. CDR3 nucleotides: TGTGCCAGCAGTGAATGGCGGGGGGGAAGGAATGAGCAGTTCTTC. Translated, it gives CASSEWRGGRNEQFF. Full variable domain (remainder filled in from reference TRBV2 and TRBJ2-1): EPEVTQTPSHQVTQMGQEVILRCVPISNHLYFYWYRQILGQKVEFLVSFYNNEISEKSEIFDDQFSVERPDGSNFTLKIRSTKLEDSAMYFCASSEWRGGRNEQFFGPGTRLTVL.

The chain carries TRBV5-1 and TRBJ1-1; 7 positions agree with TRBD1. The germline V gene encodes CDR1 SGHRS and CDR2 YFSETQ. V shed 9 bases, J shed 2 bases, and the junction held 7 bases outside the gene matches. The length of the CDR3 is 13 residues. In DNA form, the CDR3 reads TGCGCCACCCGAAGGGGGCTTAACACTGAAGCTTTCTTT. Protein: CATRRGLNTEAFF.

This clonotype appeared many times. The chain carries TRBV9 and TRBJ2-2, with 9 bases fitting TRBD1. This CDR3 comprises 14 residues. The germline V gene has CDR1 SGDLS and CDR2 YYNGEE. The junction had 1 base not matched to a gene; V was cut back by 3 bases and J by 4 bases. As DNA, the CDR3 is TGTGCCAGCAGCGCGACAGGGGGCACCGGGGAGCTGTTTTTT. It yields the protein CASSATGGTGELFF.

This clonotype was recorded at least ten times. The V call is TRBV10-3, the J call TRBJ2-3; D is unresolved. Trimming removed 6 bases from V and 6 bases from J, with 7 bases in between. The CDR3 contains 11 residues. Germline V CDR1 and CDR2: ENHRY, SYGVKD. The CDR3 here is CAISYSDTQYF. The CDR3 DNA reads as TGTGCCATCAGCTATTCTGATACGCAGTATTTT.

At least ten counts were recorded for this clonotype. This sequence joins TRBV2 and TRBJ2-5, with 10 bases that match TRBD2. This CDR3 is built from 17 residues. From germline, CDR1 is SNHLY and CDR2 FYNNEI. V dropped 4 bases and J dropped 5; count of bases not matched to a gene: 13. CDR3 DNA sequence: TGTGCCAGCAGTGCCACCGTAGCGGGGGGTCGTGGGGAGACCCAGTACTTC. Translated: CASSATVAGGRGETQYF.

This clonotype occurred many times. This rearrangement joins TRBV11-2 to TRBJ2-7, with D perhaps TRBD1 (6 bases). Trimming removed 4 bases from V and 3 bases from J, with 16 bases in between. CDR1 and CDR2 (germline): SGHAT, FQNNGV. This CDR3 has 15 residues. The CDR3 nucleotides read TGTGCCAGCAGCTCTATGGACATGGACAGCTACGAGCAGTACTTC. Protein sequence: CASSSMDMDSYEQYF.

In its sample, this clonotype was seen many times. This sequence joins TRBV27 and TRBJ2-7; possibly TRBD1 for D (5 bases). Trimming left V 7 bases short and J 0 bases short, with 13 bases between. Germline CDR1 reads MNHEY; CDR2 reads SMNVEV (reference sequence). The CDR3 has 14 residues. CDR3 coding DNA: TGTGCCAGCACCACCCACAGGAGCTCCTACGAGCAGTACTTC. Its translation: CASTTHRSSYEQYF.

Concerning this clonotype: Likely a read error: the CDR3 ends without its conserved phenylalanine or tryptophan. The chain is built from TRBV14 and TRBJ2-1; D call uncertain. The CDR3 covers 13 residues. The V end was cut by 1 base, the J end by 2 bases, with 3 bases between. Germline CDR1 SGHDN, CDR2 FVKESK. The CDR3 coding sequence is TGTGCCAGCAGCCAAGGAACCTACAATGAGCAGTTCCTC. Amino acid sequence: CASSQGTYNEQFL.

Remarks on this clonotype: This could be a read error, since a much larger clone is one nucleotide away. DNA for the CDR3: TGTGCCAGCAGTCCGGACAGGGGGCTTCTCGGGCAGTACTTC. Residues: CASSPDRGLLGQYF. The chain carries TRBV27 and TRBJ2-7, with TRBD1 matching over 11 bases. The CDR3 sequence is 14 residues long. CDR1 and CDR2 (germline): MNHEY, SMNVEV (reference sequence). J lost 9 bases, V lost 5 bases, and 9 bases had no gene match.

This clonotype was detected ten times or more. The chain carries TRBV2 and TRBJ1-6; a weak D match, TRBD1 (6 bases). Per germline, CDR1 SNHLY and CDR2 FYNNEI. V lost 4 bases and J lost 8, with 12 bases in between. This CDR3 has 14 amino acids. The CDR3 nucleotides are TGTGCCAGCAGTGTAGGACAGAATGATTCACCCCTCCACTTT. Its translation is CASSVGQNDSPLHF.

This clonotype was counted a few times. The chain links TRBV28 to TRBJ2-6, with D hard to call. This CDR3 has 15 amino acids. V gave up 5 bases and J gave up 4 bases, with 12 bases separating them. Germline CDR1 MDHEN, CDR2 SYDVKM. CDR3 nucleotides: TGTGCCAGCAGTGCACTGTACCGGGGGGCCAACGTCCTGACTTTC. Its protein is CASSALYRGANVLTF.

This clonotype was counted at least ten times. The chain uses TRBV19 and TRBJ1-2; TRBD1 might be the D (6 bases). Germline CDR1 and CDR2: LNHDA and SQIVND (reference sequence). Trimming left V 5 bases short and J 7 bases short, with 17 bases between. The CDR3 sequence is 14 residues long. CDR3 in amino acids: CASSPADRYGGYTF. In DNA form, the CDR3 reads TGTGCCAGTAGTCCAGCCGACAGGTACGGTGGCTACACCTTC.

The sample holds many counts of this clonotype. The CDR3 loop reads CASSSGQLYEQYF. The CDR3 DNA reads as TGCGCCAGCAGCTCAGGACAGCTTTACGAGCAGTACTTC. The chain has TRBV5-1 and TRBJ2-7, with D perhaps matching TRBD1 (6 bases). Germline CDR1 is SGHRS and CDR2 is YFSETQ. V shed 3 bases and J shed 4 bases, with 11 bases lying between them. The CDR3 has 13 amino acids.